The clone carrying this TCR beta chain was picked up a small number of times. Compared with germline, one end of the junction differs, possibly owing to a read error. This entry comes from a study of patients and donors after allogeneic stem cell transplantation. TCRdb re-derived calls from the RT-PCR reads in MiXCR, one entry per CDR3 protein. Altogether under 200,000 distinct CDR3 sequences are present, about 29% being singletons, with the ten largest covering around 3%. The receptor was derived from a human donor who was either an allogeneic HSCT recipient or a stem cell or donor lymphocyte infusion donor (not recorded which). It is not recorded whose cells these are; they may come from a transplant donor. The sample comprised blood, either unsorted or a sorted T cell fraction (not recorded which).

This CDR3 is CASSYGFTGELFF. The CDR3 nucleotides are TGTGCTAGCAGCTATGGTTTTACCGGGGAGCTGTTTTTT. The V and J genes are TRBV7-7 and TRBJ2-2; no clear D. The CDR3 has 13 residues. Germline CDR1 SSHAT, CDR2 FNYEAQ (reference sequence). Using reference TRBV7-7 and TRBJ2-2 for the parts outside the CDR3, the full variable domain is GAGVSQSPRYKVTKRGQDVTLRCDPISSHATLYWYQQALGQGPEFLTYFNYEAQPDKSGLPSDRFSAERPEGSISTLTIQRTEQRDSAMYRCASSYGFTGELFFGEGSRLTVL.